This T cell receptor (beta chain) is from a study of cytomegalovirus exposure and HLA in healthy donors. A note on this clone: Its matching antigen is unknown.

The PCR contained 60 Vbeta and 13 Jbeta primers. Sequencing used immunoSEQ multiplex PCR; TCRdb keeps in-frame clones, though not all of them. The repertoire consists of fewer than 250,000 clones, with approximately 80% occurring once and the leading ten covering more than 1.3%. General study results and limits: Follow-up analysis later connected one missense variant in DCLRE1C with trimming of TCR beta V- and J-genes. Analysis performed later showed TCR beta chains linked to HLA being more clonally expanded than equally common others.

Trimming cost V 1 base and J 0 bases; bases outside gene matches: 13. Germline values: CDR1 MDHEN, CDR2 SYDVKM. The CDR3 runs 19 residues. The clonotype comes from a girl between 5 and 17 years old in good health and CMV-seronegative. J is TRBJ2-3 and V is TRBV28; TRBD2 aligns across 7 bases. The sample consisted of PBMCs. Written as DNA, the CDR3 is TGTGCCAGCAGTTTATTGTTCCTAGGCCTAGCGGAGAGCACAGATACGCAGTATTTT. Protein: CASSLLFLGLAESTDTQYF.